This T cell receptor beta chain was found in a study of post-analysis software for immune sequencing data. Findings and caveats of the study: TRBV5-6, TRBV5-1 and TRBV20-1 belonged to a set of a handful of TRBV segments that were more frequent in patients than controls. Versus controls, multiple sclerosis patients showed significantly lower diversity (normalized Chao1).

The germline V gene encodes CDR1 SGHVS and CDR2 FQNEAQ. The length of the CDR3 is 15 residues. With V trimmed by 5 bases and J by 9 bases, 12 bases remained unmatched. Sequencing libraries made from TCR beta cDNA carried unique molecular identifiers. TCRdb called the PCR reads again in MiXCR, with one record for every CDR3 protein. The sample yields about 810,000 distinct CDR3 sequences, approximately 53% seen once. In the case of this clonotype: Its antigen is not known.

Sequencing was done on a sample of blood. The sequence was obtained from a girl between 10 and 17 years old with multiple sclerosis. The gene calls are TRBV7-8 and TRBJ2-5; TRBD2 matches at 10 bases. For the CDR3, the DNA is TGTGCCAGCAGCCCGAGCGGGAGGGGTTTGGGGGCCCAGTACTTC. As protein: CASSPSGRGLGAQYF.